This T cell receptor beta chain is drawn from a study of technical replicates of blood from several donors. Assay: immunoSEQ multiplex PCR; the TCRdb copy retains only in-frame clones and omits some. This sample yields about 75,000 clones, of which around 97% are seen a single time; about 0.27% belongs to the top ten. This CDR3 contains 15 residues. The germline V and J ends were trimmed by 1 base and 2 bases, with 9 bases remaining between them. Germline CDR1 LGHNT, CDR2 FRNRAP. This clonotype was obtained from a human donor in good health. Sequencing was carried out using T cells isolated from PBMCs. The chain links TRBV12-5 to TRBJ2-1; tentative D call: TRBD1 (6 bases). The CDR3: CASGLARDTYNEQFF. The CDR3 nucleotides are TGTGCTAGTGGTTTGGCCCGGGACACCTACAATGAGCAGTTCTTC. The full variable domain, with the rest looked up from reference TRBV12-5 and TRBJ2-1, is DARVTQTPRHKVTEMGQEVTMRCQPILGHNTVFWYRQTMMQGLELLAYFRNRAPLDDSGMPKDRFSAEMPDATLATLKIQPSEPRDSAVYFCASGLARDTYNEQFFGPGTRLTVL.